These T cell receptor beta chains were read from a single sample in a study of cytomegalovirus exposure and HLA in healthy donors. Only in-frame clones appear in the TCRdb table, and some are missing; sequencing was by immunoSEQ multiplex PCR. The profile shows hundreds of thousands of clones, roughly 86% of them singletons. What was sequenced was PBMCs. The receptors here all came from a woman in her 30s in good health and CMV-seropositive. CDR3s include the opening cysteine and the closing phenylalanine or tryptophan. A D gene is named only where the DNA matches it firmly. Part of the rows lack a size; the others show once, few, many or a class for expanded clones.

j_gene: TRBJ1-2
d_gene: TRBD1
abundance: NA
v_gene: TRBV11-2
CDR3nt: TGTGCCAGCAGCTTAAGGGGGGGACAGGCCTCTAACTATGGCTACACCTTC
CDR3aa: CASSLRGGQASNYGYTF

j_gene: TRBJ2-3
d_gene: TRBD2
abundance: NA
v_gene: TRBV11-3
CDR3nt: TGTGCCAGCATCAAAAGGACTAGCGCCACAGATACGCAGTATTTT
CDR3aa: CASIKRTSATDTQYF

j_gene: TRBJ2-5
d_gene: NA
abundance: NA
v_gene: TRBV30
CDR3nt: TGTGCCTGGAGTTTCAATCCCCAAGAGACCCAGTACTTC
CDR3aa: CAWSFNPQETQYF

j_gene: TRBJ2-5
d_gene: TRBD1
abundance: NA
v_gene: TRBV4-2
CDR3nt: TGTGCCAGCAGCCAAGATAGGCAGGGGGCGTTAGAGACCCAGTACTTC
CDR3aa: CASSQDRQGALETQYF

j_gene: TRBJ2-7
d_gene: NA
abundance: NA
v_gene: TRBV5-4
CDR3nt: TGTGCCAGCAGCTTGGTGGGGGGGCACGAGCAGTACTTC
CDR3aa: CASSLVGGHEQYF

j_gene: TRBJ2-2
d_gene: TRBD1
abundance: NA
v_gene: TRBV2
CDR3nt: TGTGCCAGCAGCGACAGGGGGCCTTGGACCGGGGAGCTGTTTTTT
CDR3aa: CASSDRGPWTGELFF

j_gene: TRBJ2-3
d_gene: TRBD1
abundance: NA
v_gene: TRBV2
CDR3nt: TGTGCCAGCATCCCGGGACAGCTCTTGGATACGCAGTATTTT
CDR3aa: CASIPGQLLDTQYF

j_gene: TRBJ2-5
d_gene: TRBD2
abundance: NA
v_gene: TRBV9
CDR3nt: TGTGCCAGCAGCCTCAACGGGGGGGACGAGACCCAGTACTTC
CDR3aa: CASSLNGGDETQYF

j_gene: TRBJ2-2
d_gene: NA
abundance: few
v_gene: TRBV7-3
CDR3nt: TGTGCCAGCAACTCCGACAGAGAGCTGTTTTTT
CDR3aa: CASNSDRELFF

j_gene: TRBJ1-2
d_gene: NA
abundance: few
v_gene: TRBV4-1
CDR3nt: TGCGCCAGCAGCCAAGATGACGCGGACAGCTATGGCTACACCTTC
CDR3aa: CASSQDDADSYGYTF

j_gene: TRBJ2-5
d_gene: NA
abundance: NA
v_gene: TRBV5-5
CDR3nt: TGTGCCAGCAGCAATAAAGAGACCCAGTACTTC
CDR3aa: CASSNKETQYF

j_gene: TRBJ1-3
d_gene: NA
abundance: once
v_gene: TRBV5-4
CDR3nt: TGTGCCAGCAGCTTTCCTTCTTCCTCTGGAAACACCATATATTTT
CDR3aa: CASSFPSSSGNTIYF

j_gene: TRBJ2-3
d_gene: TRBD1
abundance: NA
v_gene: TRBV7-9
CDR3nt: TGTGCCAGCAGCCTAGATGGGGACAGCGAGACGCAGTATTTT
CDR3aa: CASSLDGDSETQYF

j_gene: TRBJ1-3
d_gene: NA
abundance: once
v_gene: TRBV9
CDR3nt: TGTGCCAGCAGCGTTTACGAGAGCTCTGGAAACACCATATATTTT
CDR3aa: CASSVYESSGNTIYF

j_gene: TRBJ1-4
d_gene: TRBD1
abundance: NA
v_gene: TRBV7-9
CDR3nt: TGTGCCAGCAGGGGGGACCGGACAGGAGTAAGTGAAAAACTGTTTTTT
CDR3aa: CASRGDRTGVSEKLFF

j_gene: TRBJ2-5
d_gene: NA
abundance: NA
v_gene: TRBV19
CDR3nt: TGTGCCAGTAGATTCAATCCTTCCGGGACTGGTGGGACCCAGTACTTC
CDR3aa: CASRFNPSGTGGTQYF

j_gene: TRBJ2-1
d_gene: TRBD2
abundance: few
v_gene: TRBV29-1
CDR3nt: TGCAGCGTTTTGTCTAGCGGGAGAGATGAGCAGTTCTTC
CDR3aa: CSVLSSGRDEQFF

j_gene: TRBJ1-5
d_gene: TRBD1
abundance: NA
v_gene: TRBV18
CDR3nt: TGTGCCAGCTCACCTAATCCGGGACAGGAGAATCAGCCCCAGCATTTT
CDR3aa: CASSPNPGQENQPQHF

j_gene: TRBJ2-7
d_gene: NA
abundance: NA
v_gene: TRBV5-1
CDR3nt: TGCGCCAGCAGCTTGGGACTGGAGGGTACGGTCTACGAGCAGTACTTC
CDR3aa: CASSLGLEGTVYEQYF

j_gene: TRBJ2-7
d_gene: TRBD2
abundance: NA
v_gene: TRBV27
CDR3nt: TGTGCCAGCAGTTCCCATCCAGCGGGAGTTGGCGAGCAGTACTTC
CDR3aa: CASSSHPAGVGEQYF

j_gene: TRBJ1-5
d_gene: TRBD1
abundance: NA
v_gene: TRBV29-1
CDR3nt: TGCAGCGTTAGCCGGGGACAGGGGGCAGGTCAGCCCCAGCATTTT
CDR3aa: CSVSRGQGAGQPQHF

j_gene: TRBJ2-5
d_gene: NA
abundance: NA
v_gene: TRBV27
CDR3nt: TGTGCCAGCAGTTTCACGGTCCCGCCGGGAGAGACCCAGTACTTC
CDR3aa: CASSFTVPPGETQYF

j_gene: TRBJ2-5
d_gene: TRBD1
abundance: once
v_gene: TRBV5-1
CDR3nt: TGCGCCAGCAGTGGACAGGGACAAGAGACCCAGTACTTC
CDR3aa: CASSGQGQETQYF

j_gene: TRBJ2-3
d_gene: NA
abundance: NA
v_gene: TRBV29-1
CDR3nt: TGCAGCGTTGTTAGAGGAAACACAGATACGCAGTATTTT
CDR3aa: CSVVRGNTDTQYF

j_gene: TRBJ2-7
d_gene: TRBD1
abundance: NA
v_gene: TRBV27
CDR3nt: TGTGCCAGCAGTTTCGGACAGGGGGCAAACGAGCAGTACTTC
CDR3aa: CASSFGQGANEQYF

j_gene: TRBJ1-1
d_gene: NA
abundance: NA
v_gene: TRBV27
CDR3nt: TGTGCCAGCAGTTTAGAATGGGGCTCGGGCACTGAAGCTTTCTTT
CDR3aa: CASSLEWGSGTEAFF

j_gene: TRBJ1-1
d_gene: NA
abundance: NA
v_gene: TRBV7-9
CDR3nt: TGTGCCAGCAGCTTTAAATGGGGGGGGAGCACTGAAGCTTTCTTT
CDR3aa: CASSFKWGGSTEAFF

j_gene: TRBJ2-3
d_gene: NA
abundance: NA
v_gene: TRBV27
CDR3nt: TGTGCCAGTCAGGGGTTGGACACAGATACGCAGTATTTT
CDR3aa: CASQGLDTDTQYF

j_gene: TRBJ2-5
d_gene: NA
abundance: NA
v_gene: TRBV7-9
CDR3nt: TGTGCCAGCAGCTTCCCCCTAGGCCACCAACAAGAGACCCAGTACTTC
CDR3aa: CASSFPLGHQQETQYF

j_gene: TRBJ2-3
d_gene: TRBD2
abundance: NA
v_gene: TRBV6-5
CDR3nt: TGTGCCAGCAGCTCAGGACCGGGACTAGCGGCCTATTTT
CDR3aa: CASSSGPGLAAYF

j_gene: TRBJ1-1
d_gene: NA
abundance: NA
v_gene: TRBV28
CDR3nt: TGTGCCAGCACCCAAACAGGGTTGAACACTGAAGCTTTCTTT
CDR3aa: CASTQTGLNTEAFF

j_gene: TRBJ2-1
d_gene: NA
abundance: NA
v_gene: TRBV30
CDR3nt: TGTGCCTGGACTATCCTAGGGAGAGAAGATGAGCAGTTCTTC
CDR3aa: CAWTILGREDEQFF

j_gene: TRBJ2-2
d_gene: NA
abundance: NA
v_gene: TRBV5-4
CDR3nt: TGTGCCAGCAGCTTCGTGGGAGGTGCCGGGGAGCTGTTTTTT
CDR3aa: CASSFVGGAGELFF

j_gene: TRBJ2-7
d_gene: NA
abundance: few
v_gene: TRBV29-1
CDR3nt: TGCAGCGTTGAGGAGGGGTCCTACGAGCAGTACTTC
CDR3aa: CSVEEGSYEQYF

j_gene: TRBJ1-5
d_gene: NA
abundance: once
v_gene: TRBV5-1
CDR3nt: TGCGCCAGCAGCTTGGGGGGCAGGGAAAGCAATCAGCCCCAGCATTTT
CDR3aa: CASSLGGRESNQPQHF

j_gene: TRBJ2-7
d_gene: NA
abundance: NA
v_gene: TRBV7-3
CDR3nt: TGTGCCAGCAGCTTTCAGGGAGGTCTTATGAAGGAGGAGTACTTC
CDR3aa: CASSFQGGLMKEEYF

j_gene: TRBJ2-7
d_gene: NA
abundance: NA
v_gene: TRBV11-1
CDR3nt: TGTGCCAGCAGCTGGGGAGCAGATCCATACGAGCAGTACTTC
CDR3aa: CASSWGADPYEQYF

j_gene: TRBJ1-2
d_gene: NA
abundance: NA
v_gene: TRBV28
CDR3nt: TGTGCCAGCAGTTTAACGGGGGGCGGGTATGGCTACACCTTC
CDR3aa: CASSLTGGGYGYTF

j_gene: TRBJ2-7
d_gene: NA
abundance: NA
v_gene: TRBV21-1
CDR3nt: TGTGCCAGCAGCAAAGGAAGGAACAGAAAACACCCGAAGTCCTACGAGCAGTACTTC
CDR3aa: CASSKGRNRKHPKSYEQYF

j_gene: TRBJ1-2
d_gene: NA
abundance: NA
v_gene: TRBV5-1
CDR3nt: TGCGCCAGCAGCCCAGAACACGTTAACTATGGCTACACCTTC
CDR3aa: CASSPEHVNYGYTF

j_gene: TRBJ1-2
d_gene: NA
abundance: NA
v_gene: TRBV27
CDR3nt: TGTGCCAGCAGTTTAGACTCCTCTGTCCCTAACTATGGCTACACCTTC
CDR3aa: CASSLDSSVPNYGYTF

j_gene: TRBJ2-3
d_gene: NA
abundance: NA
v_gene: TRBV25-1
CDR3nt: TGTGCCAGCAGCGGGTACTACACAGATACGCAGTATTTT
CDR3aa: CASSGYYTDTQYF

j_gene: TRBJ1-3
d_gene: NA
abundance: NA
v_gene: TRBV7-9
CDR3nt: TGTGCCAGCAGCTCTCCGGGAAGTAACTCTGGAAACACCATATATTTT
CDR3aa: CASSSPGSNSGNTIYF

j_gene: TRBJ1-1
d_gene: TRBD1
abundance: NA
v_gene: TRBV11-2
CDR3nt: TGTGCCAGCAGTAACTACAGGGGCCCTGAAGCTTTCTTT
CDR3aa: CASSNYRGPEAFF

j_gene: TRBJ2-3
d_gene: NA
abundance: NA
v_gene: TRBV5-4
CDR3nt: TGTGCCAGCAGCTTGGTCTCGACAGATACGCAGTATTTT
CDR3aa: CASSLVSTDTQYF

j_gene: TRBJ1-1
d_gene: NA
abundance: NA
v_gene: TRBV27
CDR3nt: TGTGCCAGCAGTGGCAGGCAGGGGTGGGTCGGCGCTGAAGCTTTCTTT
CDR3aa: CASSGRQGWVGAEAFF

j_gene: TRBJ2-6
d_gene: TRBD1
abundance: NA
v_gene: TRBV7-9
CDR3nt: TGTGCGGCAAGTGAGTCGCTACAGGGGACCAGCTCTGGGGCCAACGTCCTGACTTTC
CDR3aa: CAASESLQGTSSGANVLTF

j_gene: TRBJ1-3
d_gene: TRBD1
abundance: NA
v_gene: TRBV6-1
CDR3nt: TGTGCCAGCAGTGAAGTGGGGACAGGGGCTGGAAACACCATATATTTT
CDR3aa: CASSEVGTGAGNTIYF

j_gene: TRBJ1-1
d_gene: TRBD1
abundance: NA
v_gene: TRBV6-6
CDR3nt: TGTGCCAGCAGTCCACCCGGGACAGGGGACACTGAAGCTTTCTTT
CDR3aa: CASSPPGTGDTEAFF

j_gene: TRBJ1-1
d_gene: NA
abundance: NA
v_gene: TRBV6-5
CDR3nt: TGTGCCAGCAGGTCCCGTCCCCGGGTCGGTGAAGCTTTCTTT
CDR3aa: CASRSRPRVGEAFF

j_gene: TRBJ2-1
d_gene: NA
abundance: NA
v_gene: TRBV5-1
CDR3nt: TGCGCCAGCAGCTTGGCGCAGGAAGATTCGGCGTTCTTC
CDR3aa: CASSLAQEDSAFF

j_gene: TRBJ1-2
d_gene: NA
abundance: few
v_gene: TRBV14
CDR3nt: TGTGCCAGCAGCCAAGTTATAGGGGCGTATGATGGCTACACCTTC
CDR3aa: CASSQVIGAYDGYTF

j_gene: TRBJ2-7
d_gene: NA
abundance: NA
v_gene: TRBV6-5
CDR3nt: TGTGCCAGCAGTTGGACAGGGAGGGGAACCTACGAGCAGTACTTC
CDR3aa: CASSWTGRGTYEQYF